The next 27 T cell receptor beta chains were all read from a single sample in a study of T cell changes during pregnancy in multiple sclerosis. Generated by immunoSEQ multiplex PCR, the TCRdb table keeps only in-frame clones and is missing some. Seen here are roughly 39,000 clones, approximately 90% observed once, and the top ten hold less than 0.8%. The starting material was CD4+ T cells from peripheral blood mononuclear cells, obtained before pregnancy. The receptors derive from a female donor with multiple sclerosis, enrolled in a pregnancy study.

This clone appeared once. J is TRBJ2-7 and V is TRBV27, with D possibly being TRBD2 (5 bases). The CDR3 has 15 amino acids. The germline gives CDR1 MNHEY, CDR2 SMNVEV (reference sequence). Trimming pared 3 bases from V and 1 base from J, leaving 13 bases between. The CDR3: CASSFRTGSSYEQYF. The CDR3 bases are TGTGCCAGCAGTTTCCGGACGGGGTCTTCCTACGAGCAGTACTTC.

The CDR3 DNA is TGTGCCAGCAGCTCGCTGGCAGGGGTGTACGAGCAGTACTTC. It translates to CASSSLAGVYEQYF. The rearrangement joins TRBV7-9 to TRBJ2-7; the D gene is possibly TRBD1 (6 bases). With 4 bases removed from V and 4 bases from J, the gap between germline ends came to 14 bases. Germline V gene lookup returns CDR1 SEHNR and CDR2 FQNEAQ (reference sequence). This CDR3 comprises 14 residues.

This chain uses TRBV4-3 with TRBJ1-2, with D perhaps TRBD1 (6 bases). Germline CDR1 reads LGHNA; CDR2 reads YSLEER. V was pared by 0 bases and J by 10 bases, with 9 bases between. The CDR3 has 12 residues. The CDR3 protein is CASSQDTGPYTF. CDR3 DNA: TGCGCCAGCAGCCAAGATACAGGGCCCTACACCTTC.

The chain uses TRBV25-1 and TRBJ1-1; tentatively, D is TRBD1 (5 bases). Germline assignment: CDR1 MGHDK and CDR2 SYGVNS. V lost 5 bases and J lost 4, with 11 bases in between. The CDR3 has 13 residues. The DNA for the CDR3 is TGTGCCAGCAGTCAGGGTATAAGCACTGAAGCTTTCTTT. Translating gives CASSQGISTEAFF.

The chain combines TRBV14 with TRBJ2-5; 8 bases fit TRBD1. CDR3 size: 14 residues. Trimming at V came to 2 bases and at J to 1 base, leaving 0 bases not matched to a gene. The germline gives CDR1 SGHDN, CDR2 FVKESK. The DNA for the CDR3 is TGTGCCAGCAGCCAAACAGGGGGCCAAGAGACCCAGTACTTC. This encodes CASSQTGGQETQYF.

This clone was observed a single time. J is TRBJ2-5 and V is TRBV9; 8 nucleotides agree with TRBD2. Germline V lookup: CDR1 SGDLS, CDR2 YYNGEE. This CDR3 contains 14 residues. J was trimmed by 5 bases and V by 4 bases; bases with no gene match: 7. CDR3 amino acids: CASSPAPGGETQYF. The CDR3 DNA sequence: TGTGCCAGCAGCCCCGCTCCGGGAGGGGAGACCCAGTACTTC.

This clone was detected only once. CDR3 bases: TGTGCCAGCAGCCAGGCCGGGACTAGCGGTACGGCTGAGCAGTTCTTC. Translation: CASSQAGTSGTAEQFF. This chain joins TRBV4-2 and TRBJ2-1, with 11 bases that match TRBD2. V shed 3 bases, J shed 9 bases, and the junction held 10 bases outside the gene matches. CDR1 and CDR2 from the germline V gene are LGHNA and YNFKEQ. The CDR3 runs 16 residues.

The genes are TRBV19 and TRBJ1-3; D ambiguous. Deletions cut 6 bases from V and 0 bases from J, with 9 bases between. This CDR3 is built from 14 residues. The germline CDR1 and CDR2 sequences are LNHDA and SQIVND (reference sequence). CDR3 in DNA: TGTGCCAGTAGGGCAGGTTCCTCTGGAAACACCATATATTTT. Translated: CASRAGSSGNTIYF. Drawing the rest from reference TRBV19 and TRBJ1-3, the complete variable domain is DGGITQSPKYLFRKEGQNVTLSCEQNLNHDAMYWYRQDPGQGLRLIYYSQIVNDFQKGDIAEGYSVSREKKESFPLTVTSAQKNPTAFYLCASRAGSSGNTIYFGEGSWLTVV.

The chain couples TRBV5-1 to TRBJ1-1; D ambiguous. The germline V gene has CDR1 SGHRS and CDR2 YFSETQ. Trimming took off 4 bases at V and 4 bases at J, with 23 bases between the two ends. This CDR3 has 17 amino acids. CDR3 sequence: CASSLTQDSRVRTEAFF. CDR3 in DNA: TGCGCCAGCAGCCTAACACAAGATTCGCGGGTGCGCACTGAAGCTTTCTTT. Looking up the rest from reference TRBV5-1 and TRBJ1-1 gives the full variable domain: KAGVTQTPRYLIKTRGQQVTLSCSPISGHRSVSWYQQTPGQGLQFLFEYFSETQRNKGNFPGRFSGRQFSNSRSEMNVSTLELGDSALYLCASSLTQDSRVRTEAFFGQGTRLTVV.

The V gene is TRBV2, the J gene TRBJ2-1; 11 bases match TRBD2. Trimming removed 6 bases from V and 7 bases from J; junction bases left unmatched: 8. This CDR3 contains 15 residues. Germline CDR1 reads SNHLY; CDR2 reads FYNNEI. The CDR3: CASRVLAGVNNEQFF. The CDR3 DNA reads TGTGCCAGCAGGGTACTAGCGGGAGTTAATAATGAGCAGTTCTTC.

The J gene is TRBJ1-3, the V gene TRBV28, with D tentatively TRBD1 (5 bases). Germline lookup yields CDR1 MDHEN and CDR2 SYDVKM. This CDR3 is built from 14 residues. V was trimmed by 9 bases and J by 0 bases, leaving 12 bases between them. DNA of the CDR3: TGTGCCAGTAGTGGACATTACTCTGGAAACACCATATATTTT. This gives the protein CASSGHYSGNTIYF.

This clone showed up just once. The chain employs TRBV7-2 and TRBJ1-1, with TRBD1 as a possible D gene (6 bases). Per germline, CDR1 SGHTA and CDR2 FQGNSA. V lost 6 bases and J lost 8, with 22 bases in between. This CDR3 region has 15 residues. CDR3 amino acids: CASRNRGGQSIEAFF. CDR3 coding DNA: TGTGCCAGCAGGAATAGGGGGGGTCAGAGCATCGAAGCTTTCTTT.

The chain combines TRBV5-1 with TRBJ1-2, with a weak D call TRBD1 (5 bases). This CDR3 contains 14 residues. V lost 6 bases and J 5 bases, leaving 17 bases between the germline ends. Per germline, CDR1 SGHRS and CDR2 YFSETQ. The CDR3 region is CASKQGTTAYGYTF. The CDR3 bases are TGCGCCAGCAAGCAGGGTACCACCGCTTATGGCTACACCTTC.

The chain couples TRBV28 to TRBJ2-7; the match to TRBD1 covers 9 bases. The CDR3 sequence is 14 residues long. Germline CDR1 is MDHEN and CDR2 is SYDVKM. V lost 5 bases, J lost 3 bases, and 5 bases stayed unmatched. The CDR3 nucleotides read TGTGCCAGCAGTGCCGGGGACAGGGTCTACGAGCAGTACTTC. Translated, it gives CASSAGDRVYEQYF.

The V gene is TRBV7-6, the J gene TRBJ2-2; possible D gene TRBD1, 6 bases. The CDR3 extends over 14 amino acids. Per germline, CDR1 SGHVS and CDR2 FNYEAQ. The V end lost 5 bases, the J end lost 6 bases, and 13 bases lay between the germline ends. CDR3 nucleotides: TGTGCCAGCAGCACGAGACAGGTTGCCGGGGAGCTGTTTTTT. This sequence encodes CASSTRQVAGELFF.

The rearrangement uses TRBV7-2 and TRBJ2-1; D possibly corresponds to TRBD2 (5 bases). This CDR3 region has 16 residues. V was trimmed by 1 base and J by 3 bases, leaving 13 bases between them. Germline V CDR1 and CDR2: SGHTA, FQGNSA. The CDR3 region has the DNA TGTGCCAGCAGCTTAGTGGGCGGGCGAATCTACAATGAGCAGTTCTTC. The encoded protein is CASSLVGGRIYNEQFF.

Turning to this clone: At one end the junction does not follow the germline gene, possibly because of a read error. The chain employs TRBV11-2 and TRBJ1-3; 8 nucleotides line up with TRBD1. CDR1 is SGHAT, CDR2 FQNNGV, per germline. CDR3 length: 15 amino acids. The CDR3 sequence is CASSIDRGSGNTIYF. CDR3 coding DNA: TGTGCCAGCAGCATAGACAGGGGCTCTGGAAACACCATATATTTT.

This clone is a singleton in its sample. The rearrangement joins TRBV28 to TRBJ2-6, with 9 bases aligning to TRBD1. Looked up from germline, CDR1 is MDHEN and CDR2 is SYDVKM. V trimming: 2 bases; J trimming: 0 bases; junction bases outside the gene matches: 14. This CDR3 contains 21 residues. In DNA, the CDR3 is TGTGCCAGCAGTTTACAGATTCCGGGACAGGGTTTCGACTCTGGGGCCAACGTCCTGACTTTC. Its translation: CASSLQIPGQGFDSGANVLTF.

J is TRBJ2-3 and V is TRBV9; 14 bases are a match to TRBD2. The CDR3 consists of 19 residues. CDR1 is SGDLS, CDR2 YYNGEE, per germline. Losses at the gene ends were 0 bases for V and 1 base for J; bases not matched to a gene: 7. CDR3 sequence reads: CASSVGPGLAGVGTDTQYF. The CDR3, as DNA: TGTGCCAGCAGCGTAGGGCCGGGACTAGCGGGAGTTGGCACAGATACGCAGTATTTT.

For the CDR3, the DNA is TGTGCCCACCGAGGACAGAACACCTACAATGAGCAGTTCTTC. It yields the protein CAHRGQNTYNEQFF. The rearrangement links TRBV10-3 to TRBJ2-1; weak D call: TRBD1 (6 bases). V was trimmed by 11 bases and J by 2 bases, leaving 16 bases between them. Germline values: CDR1 ENHRY, CDR2 SYGVKD. CDR3 length: 14 residues.

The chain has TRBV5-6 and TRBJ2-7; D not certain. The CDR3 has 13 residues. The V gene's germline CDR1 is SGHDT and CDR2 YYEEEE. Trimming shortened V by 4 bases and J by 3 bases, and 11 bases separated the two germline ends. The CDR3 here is CASSADWSYEQYF. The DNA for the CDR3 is TGTGCCAGCAGCGCAGACTGGAGCTACGAGCAGTACTTC.

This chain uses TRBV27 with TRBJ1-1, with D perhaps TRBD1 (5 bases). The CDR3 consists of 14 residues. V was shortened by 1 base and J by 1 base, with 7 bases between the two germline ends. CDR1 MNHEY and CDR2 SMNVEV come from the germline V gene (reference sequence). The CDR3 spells CASSLLGANTEAFF. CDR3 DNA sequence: TGTGCCAGCAGTTTATTAGGGGCGAACACTGAAGCTTTCTTT.

CDR3 protein: CASSLRGMSSIEQFF. The CDR3 region has the DNA TGTGCCAGCAGCTTGAGGGGAATGTCCTCCATTGAGCAGTTCTTC. The rearrangement joins TRBV5-6 to TRBJ2-1; weak D call: TRBD1 (5 bases). The V gene's germline CDR1 is SGHDT and CDR2 YYEEEE. Between the trimmed V and J ends, which lost 1 base and 9 bases, there was a span of 17 bases. CDR3 length equals 15 residues.

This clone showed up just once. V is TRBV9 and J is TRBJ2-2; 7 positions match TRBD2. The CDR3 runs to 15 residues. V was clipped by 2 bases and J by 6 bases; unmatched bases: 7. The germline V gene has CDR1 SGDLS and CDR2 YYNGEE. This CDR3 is CASSVGGMKAGELFF. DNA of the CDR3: TGTGCCAGCAGCGTCGGGGGGATGAAGGCCGGGGAGCTGTTTTTT.

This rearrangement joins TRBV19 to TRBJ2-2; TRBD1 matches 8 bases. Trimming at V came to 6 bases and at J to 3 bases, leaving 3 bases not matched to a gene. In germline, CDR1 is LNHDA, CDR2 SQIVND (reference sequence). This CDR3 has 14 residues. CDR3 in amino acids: CASRTQGDTGELFF. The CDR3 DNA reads TGTGCCAGTAGAACACAGGGGGACACCGGGGAGCTGTTTTTT. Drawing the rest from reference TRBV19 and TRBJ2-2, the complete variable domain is DGGITQSPKYLFRKEGQNVTLSCEQNLNHDAMYWYRQDPGQGLRLIYYSQIVNDFQKGDIAEGYSVSREKKESFPLTVTSAQKNPTAFYLCASRTQGDTGELFFGEGSRLTVL.

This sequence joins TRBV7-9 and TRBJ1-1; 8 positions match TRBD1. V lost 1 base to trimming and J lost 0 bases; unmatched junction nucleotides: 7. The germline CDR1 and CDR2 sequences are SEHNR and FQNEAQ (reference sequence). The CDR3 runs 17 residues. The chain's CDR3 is CASSLGATGALNTEAFF. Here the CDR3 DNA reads TGTGCCAGCAGCTTAGGAGCGACAGGGGCGTTGAACACTGAAGCTTTCTTT.

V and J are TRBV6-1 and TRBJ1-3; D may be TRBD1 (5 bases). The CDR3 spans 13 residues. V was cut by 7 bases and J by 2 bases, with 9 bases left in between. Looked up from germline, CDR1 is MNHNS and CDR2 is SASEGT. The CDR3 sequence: CASTGTPGNTIYF. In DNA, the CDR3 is TGTGCCAGCACAGGGACTCCTGGAAACACCATATATTTT.